This TCR beta chain was sequenced for a study of blood T cell repertoires in COVID-19. Assay used: immunoSEQ multiplex PCR; TCRdb lists only in-frame clones, some missing. In the table there are around 200,000 clones, about 85% of which are singletons. A single count supports this clone. This CDR3 is 13 amino acids long. CDR1 is MNHEY, CDR2 SMNVEV, per germline (reference sequence). The V segment lost 5 bases and the J segment 10 bases; nucleotides outside the gene matches: 5. The clonotype originates from a man aged 30 to 39 with acute or convalescent COVID-19. The material sequenced was peripheral blood. This sequence joins TRBV27 and TRBJ1-6; 7 bases agree with TRBD1. CDR3 residues: CASSRRGRSPLHF. The CDR3 DNA is TGTGCCAGCAGTCGAAGGGGGCGGTCACCCCTCCACTTT.